These 7 T cell receptor beta chains came from one sample sequenced in a study of control samples from healthy donors and cancer patients. The assay was immunoSEQ multiplex PCR, and TCRdb's table has in-frame clones only and misses some. The data show about 120,000 clones, over 80% seen once. Sequencing was carried out using PBMCs. These receptors all stem from an older man with head and neck cancer.

The chain uses TRBV27 and TRBJ1-4; D possibly corresponds to TRBD1 (6 bases). The CDR3 totals 15 residues. Germline V lookup: CDR1 MNHEY, CDR2 SMNVEV (reference sequence). Trimming left V 6 bases short and J 0 bases short, with 11 bases between. The CDR3 spells CASRGQFATNEKLFF. The DNA for the CDR3 is TGTGCCAGCAGAGGACAGTTTGCAACTAATGAAAAACTGTTTTTT.

The chain employs TRBV7-2 and TRBJ2-7; TRBD2 is a possible D gene (5 bases). V gave up 5 bases and J gave up 2 bases, with 19 bases separating them. Germline V lookup: CDR1 SGHTA, CDR2 FQGNSA. The CDR3 extends over 16 amino acids. CDR3 in amino acids: CASSIRAELTAYEQYF. In nucleotides, the CDR3 is TGTGCCAGCAGCATCAGAGCGGAGCTTACGGCCTACGAGCAGTACTTC. The variable domain in full, with the rest retrieved from reference TRBV7-2 and TRBJ2-7, is GAGVSQSPSNKVTEKGKDVELRCDPISGHTALYWYRQSLGQGLEFLIYFQGNSAPDKSGLPSDRFSAERTGGSVSTLTIQRTQQEDSAVYLCASSIRAELTAYEQYFGPGTRLTVT.

The rearrangement joins TRBV5-1 to TRBJ1-1; D remains unclear. Germline V lookup: CDR1 SGHRS, CDR2 YFSETQ. CDR3 length equals 14 residues. V was shortened by 3 bases and J by 1 base, with 10 bases between the two germline ends. CDR3 protein: CASSWPAPNTEAFF. CDR3 in DNA: TGCGCCAGCAGCTGGCCCGCTCCGAACACTGAAGCTTTCTTT.

The chain uses TRBV30 and TRBJ1-6; unclear D gene. Germline V gene lookup returns CDR1 GTSNPN and CDR2 SVGIG (reference sequence). The CDR3 has 16 residues. V was clipped by 0 bases and J by 4 bases, with 13 bases between them. The CDR3 is CAWSVQRPTYNSPLHF. The CDR3 region has the DNA TGTGCCTGGAGTGTACAAAGACCAACTTATAATTCACCCCTCCACTTT.

This chain uses TRBV3-1 (or the pseudogene TRBV3-2) with TRBJ2-1, with TRBD2 matching over 11 bases. This CDR3 spans 18 amino acids. Trimming removed 4 bases from V and 3 bases from J; junction bases left unmatched: 11. Germline lookup yields CDR1 LGHDT and CDR2 YNNKEL (reference sequence). CDR3 loop: CASSPGDSGRASYNEQFF. The CDR3 nucleotides read TGTGCCAGCAGCCCAGGGGATAGCGGGAGGGCGAGCTACAATGAGCAGTTCTTC.

The rearrangement joins TRBV11-3 to TRBJ1-1, with TRBD1 identical over 9 bases. Germline values: CDR1 SGHNT, CDR2 YENEEA. The CDR3 runs to 14 residues. V lost 5 bases and J lost 8; bases outside the gene matches: 9. DNA for the CDR3: TGTGCCAGCAGCCCAGGGACAGGGATGTCCGAAGCTTTCTTT. Its translation is CASSPGTGMSEAFF.

J is TRBJ1-2 and V is TRBV19; perhaps TRBD1 as D (5 bases). Germline V gene sequence: CDR1 LNHDA, CDR2 SQIVND (reference sequence). The V end was cut by 5 bases, the J end by 1 base, with 14 bases between. The CDR3 sequence is 15 residues long. The CDR3 protein is CASSSTGPLNYGYTF. The CDR3 DNA is TGTGCCAGTAGTTCCACAGGCCCACTTAACTATGGCTACACCTTC.